These 7 T cell receptor beta chains originate from one sample sequenced in a study of blood T cell repertoires in COVID-19. Libraries were prepared by immunoSEQ multiplex PCR; TCRdb keeps only in-frame clonotypes and omits some of them. This table holds roughly 200,000 clones, roughly 90% found once. Material for sequencing was peripheral blood. These receptors all stem from a man aged 18 to 29 with active or convalescent COVID-19.

The rearrangement links TRBV2 to TRBJ1-1; no reliable D call. The V gene lost 7 bases and the J gene lost 2 bases, with 14 bases spanning the gap. CDR3 length: 14 amino acids. The germline V gene encodes CDR1 SNHLY and CDR2 FYNNEI. CDR3 residues: CASIESSGNTEAFF. Written as DNA, the CDR3 is TGTGCCAGCATTGAGTCTTCGGGTAACACTGAAGCTTTCTTT.

The chain joins TRBV27 to TRBJ1-1; TRBD1 is a possible D gene (6 bases). V was clipped by 3 bases and J by 8 bases, with 13 bases between them. CDR1 MNHEY and CDR2 SMNVEV come from the germline V gene (reference sequence). The CDR3 sequence is 13 residues long. CDR3 nucleotide sequence: TGTGCCAGCAGTTTTGGGGGCCGCTCGGAAGCTTTCTTT. It yields the protein CASSFGGRSEAFF.

The chain couples TRBV9 to TRBJ1-1; 11 positions agree with TRBD1. Looked up from germline, CDR1 is SGDLS and CDR2 is YYNGEE. This CDR3 contains 15 residues. The J segment lost 2 bases and the V segment lost 3 bases, leaving 3 bases of the junction unmatched. The CDR3 loop reads CASSAGQGGNTEAFF. The CDR3, as DNA: TGTGCCAGCAGCGCGGGACAGGGGGGCAACACTGAAGCTTTCTTT.

A single count supports this clone. CDR3 coding DNA: TGTGCCAGCAGCTTAGTTATGGGACAGGTGAACACTGAAGCTTTCTTT. This encodes CASSLVMGQVNTEAFF. The genes are TRBV13 and TRBJ1-1, with TRBD1 identical over 8 bases. CDR1 and CDR2 from the germline V gene are PRHDT and FYEKMQ (reference sequence). This CDR3 is built from 16 residues. The ends lost 1 base at V and 0 bases at J; junction bases unmatched: 4.

The chain carries TRBV2 and TRBJ1-6; 11 bases agree with TRBD1. V shed 6 bases and J 10 bases; nucleotides not matched to a gene: 5. Germline V lookup: CDR1 SNHLY, CDR2 FYNNEI. The CDR3 is 14 amino acids. The CDR3 is CASSAGTGGSPLHF. CDR3 coding DNA: TGTGCCAGCAGCGCCGGGACAGGGGGGTCACCCCTCCACTTT.

This chain links TRBV6-2 or TRBV6-3 with TRBJ2-1; no clear D gene. Germline-derived CDR1 and CDR2 are MNHEY and SVGEGT. Between the trimmed V and J ends, which lost 5 bases and 7 bases, there was a span of 9 bases. CDR3 length equals 12 residues. The CDR3 spells CASSQTKNEQFF. In DNA, the CDR3 is TGTGCCAGCAGTCAAACTAAAAATGAGCAGTTCTTC.

This clone was counted a few times. This rearrangement joins TRBV2 to TRBJ2-1; 9 nucleotides agree with TRBD2. Germline V gives CDR1 SNHLY, CDR2 FYNNEI. With V trimmed by 7 bases and J by 6 bases, 7 bases remained unmatched. The CDR3 has 14 amino acids. Here the CDR3 DNA reads TGTGCCAGCAAGCTAGCGGGAATGGGCAATGAGCAGTTCTTC. Amino acids: CASKLAGMGNEQFF.